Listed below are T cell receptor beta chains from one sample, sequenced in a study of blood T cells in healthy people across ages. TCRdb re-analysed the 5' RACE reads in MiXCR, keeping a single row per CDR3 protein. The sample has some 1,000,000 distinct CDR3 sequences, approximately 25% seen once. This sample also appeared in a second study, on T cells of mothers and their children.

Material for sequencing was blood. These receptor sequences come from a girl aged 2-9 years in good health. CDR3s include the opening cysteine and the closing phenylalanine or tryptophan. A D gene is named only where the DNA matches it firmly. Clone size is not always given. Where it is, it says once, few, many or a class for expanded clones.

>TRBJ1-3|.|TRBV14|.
CASSQERDGNTIYF
TGTGCCAGCAGCCAAGAAAGGGATGGAAACACCATATATTTT
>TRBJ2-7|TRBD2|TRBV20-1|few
CSARREGLNEQYF
TGCAGTGCTAGAAGGGAGGGGCTCAACGAGCAGTACTTC
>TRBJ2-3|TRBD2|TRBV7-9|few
CASSLPGTSEKSTDTQYF
TGTGCCAGCAGCCTTCCTGGGACTAGCGAGAAAAGCACAGATACGCAGTATTTT
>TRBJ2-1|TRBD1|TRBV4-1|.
CASSPSTFRTGSSYNEQFF
TGCGCCAGCAGCCCTTCGACCTTCCGGACAGGGAGCTCCTACAATGAGCAGTTCTTC
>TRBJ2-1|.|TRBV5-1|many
CASSLGQDNEQFF
TGCGCCAGCAGCTTGGGACAAGACAATGAGCAGTTCTTC
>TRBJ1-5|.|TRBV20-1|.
CSADEYRGGNQPQHF
TGCAGTGCCGACGAGTATCGGGGCGGCAATCAGCCCCAGCATTTT
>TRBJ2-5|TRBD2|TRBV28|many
CASSVTSGNQETQYF
TGTGCCAGCAGTGTCACTAGCGGGAACCAAGAGACCCAGTACTTC
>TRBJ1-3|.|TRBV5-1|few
CASSLALLSSGNTIYF
TGCGCCAGCAGCTTGGCGCTCCTCAGCTCTGGAAACACCATATATTTT
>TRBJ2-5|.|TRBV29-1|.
CSVDKPSGETQYF
TGCAGCGTTGACAAACCTAGTGGAGAGACCCAGTACTTC
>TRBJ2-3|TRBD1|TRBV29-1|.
CSVGRQGIDTQYF
TGCAGCGTGGGGCGACAGGGTATAGATACGCAGTATTTT
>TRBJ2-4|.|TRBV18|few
CASSPPGHIQYF
TGTGCCAGCTCACCACCGGGCCACATTCAGTACTTC
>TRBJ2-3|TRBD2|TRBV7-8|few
CASTDTGTSGSDTQYF
TGTGCCAGCACCGACACCGGGACTAGCGGCTCAGATACGCAGTATTTT
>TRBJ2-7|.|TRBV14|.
CASAMGGFSYEQYF
TGTGCCAGCGCTATGGGGGGATTTTCCTACGAGCAGTACTTC
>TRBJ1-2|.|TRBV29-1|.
CSVELMDYGYTF
TGCAGCGTTGAGCTTATGGACTATGGCTACACCTTC
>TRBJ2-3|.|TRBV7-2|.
CASSADGYTDTQYF
TGTGCCAGCAGCGCCGACGGATACACAGATACGCAGTATTTT
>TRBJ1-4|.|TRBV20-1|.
CSAIGAINEKLFF
TGCAGTGCTATAGGGGCGATTAATGAAAAACTGTTTTTT
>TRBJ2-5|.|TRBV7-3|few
CASSLSGHEETQYF
TGTGCCAGCAGCTTAAGTGGCCACGAAGAGACCCAGTACTTC
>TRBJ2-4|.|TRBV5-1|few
CASSEGSYGTKNIQYF
TGCGCCAGTAGCGAAGGGAGTTACGGAACCAAAAACATTCAGTACTTC
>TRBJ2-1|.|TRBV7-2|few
CASNNLSYNEQFF
TGTGCCAGCAATAATCTCTCCTACAATGAGCAGTTCTTC
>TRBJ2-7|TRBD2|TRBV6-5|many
CASMVGGTYEQYF
TGTGCCAGCATGGTCGGGGGGACCTACGAGCAGTACTTC
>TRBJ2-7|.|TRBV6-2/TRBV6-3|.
CASSYVHQGYEQYF
TGTGCCAGCAGTTACGTCCACCAGGGCTACGAGCAGTACTTC
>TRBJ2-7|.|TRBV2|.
CASNTGFAQYF
TGTGCCAGCAATACAGGGTTCGCGCAGTACTTC
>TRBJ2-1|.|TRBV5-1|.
CASSFGASQFNEQFF
TGCGCCAGCAGCTTTGGGGCTAGTCAATTCAATGAGCAGTTCTTC
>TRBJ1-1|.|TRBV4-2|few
CASSQENREAFF
TGTGCCAGCAGCCAAGAAAACAGGGAAGCTTTCTTT
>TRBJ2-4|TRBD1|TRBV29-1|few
CSVRDRANIQYF
TGCAGCGTTCGGGACAGGGCGAACATTCAGTACTTC
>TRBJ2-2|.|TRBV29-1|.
CSVGQSITGELFF
TGCAGCGTTGGACAGTCGATCACCGGGGAGCTGTTTTTT
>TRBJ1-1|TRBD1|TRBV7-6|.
CASSLGDRAFGAFF
TGTGCCAGCAGCTTAGGGGACAGGGCTTTCGGAGCTTTCTTT
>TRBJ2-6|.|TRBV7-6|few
CASSLDRTGDSGANVLTF
TGTGCCAGCAGCTTAGACCGGACGGGAGACTCTGGGGCCAACGTCCTGACTTTC
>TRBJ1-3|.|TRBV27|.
CASSFDSGDTIYF
TGTGCCAGCAGTTTCGACTCTGGAGACACCATATATTTT
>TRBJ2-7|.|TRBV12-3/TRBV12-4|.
CASSSTSSYEQYF
TGTGCCAGCAGTAGTACCAGCTCCTACGAGCAGTACTTC
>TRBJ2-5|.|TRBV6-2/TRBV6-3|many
CASSPRGGAGETQYF
TGTGCCAGCAGTCCCCGCGGTGGGGCGGGGGAGACCCAGTACTTC
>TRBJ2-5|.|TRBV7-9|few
CASSLDIRWREETQYF
TGTGCCAGCAGCTTAGACATTCGATGGCGTGAGGAGACCCAGTACTTC
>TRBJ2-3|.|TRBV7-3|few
CASSLYPSTSTDTQYF
TGTGCCAGCAGCCTCTATCCTTCCACTAGCACAGATACGCAGTATTTT
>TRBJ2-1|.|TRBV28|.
CASSFGDLNYNEQFF
TGTGCCAGCAGTTTCGGGGATCTTAACTACAATGAGCAGTTCTTC
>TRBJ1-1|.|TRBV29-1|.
CSVGTQEAFF
TGCAGCGTCGGGACGCAGGAGGCTTTCTTT
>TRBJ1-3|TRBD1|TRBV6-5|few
CASSRSGGSGNTIYF
TGTGCCAGCAGTCGCTCAGGGGGATCTGGAAACACCATATATTTT
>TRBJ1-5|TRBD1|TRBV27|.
CASSLTGGWQPQHF
TGTGCCAGCAGTTTGACAGGGGGCTGGCAGCCCCAGCATTTT
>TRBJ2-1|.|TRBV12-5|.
CASGSTRSLHNEQFF
TGTGCTAGTGGTTCCACGCGGAGTCTACACAATGAGCAGTTCTTC
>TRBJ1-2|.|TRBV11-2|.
CASSTAGSHYGYTF
TGTGCCAGCAGCACAGCCGGGAGCCACTATGGCTACACCTTC
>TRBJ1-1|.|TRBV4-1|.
CASSQTGGGEAFF
TGCGCCAGCAGCCAAACGGGAGGGGGTGAAGCTTTCTTT
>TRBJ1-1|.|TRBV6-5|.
CASTLGGLPNTEAFF
TGTGCCAGCACTCTCGGCGGGCTCCCCAACACTGAAGCTTTCTTT
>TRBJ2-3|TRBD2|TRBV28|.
CASSSLLAGGPNTQYF
TGTGCCAGCAGTTCCCTCCTAGCGGGAGGGCCGAATACGCAGTATTTT
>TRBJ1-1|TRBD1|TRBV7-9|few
CASSPGTGELNTEAFF
TGTGCCAGCAGCCCCGGGACAGGAGAATTAAACACTGAAGCTTTCTTT
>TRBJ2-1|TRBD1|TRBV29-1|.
CSVVRDSLYNEQFF
TGCAGCGTCGTTCGGGACAGCCTCTACAATGAGCAGTTCTTC
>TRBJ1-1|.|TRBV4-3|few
CASSQDLGGNTEAFF
TGCGCCAGCAGCCAAGATTTGGGCGGTAACACTGAAGCTTTCTTT
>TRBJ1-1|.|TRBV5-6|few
CASSLASRSNTEAFF
TGTGCCAGCAGCTTGGCGTCCCGCTCGAACACTGAAGCTTTCTTT
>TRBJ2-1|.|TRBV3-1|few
CASSQVASLNEQFF
TGTGCCAGCAGCCAAGTCGCGAGTTTAAATGAGCAGTTCTTC
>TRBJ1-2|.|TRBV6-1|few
CASGTTYYGYTF
TGTGCCAGCGGGACTACTTACTATGGCTACACCTTC
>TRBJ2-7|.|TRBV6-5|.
CASSYSPSSHEQYF
TGTGCCAGCAGTTATAGTCCGAGCTCCCACGAGCAGTACTTC
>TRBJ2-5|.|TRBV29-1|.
CSVERRDGGETQYF
TGCAGCGTTGAACGTCGGGACGGAGGGGAGACCCAGTACTTC
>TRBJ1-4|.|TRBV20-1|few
CSAPLDSPEKLFF
TGCAGTGCGCCCCTGGACAGCCCGGAAAAACTGTTTTTT
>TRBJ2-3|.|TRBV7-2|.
CASSLVSSTDTQYF
TGTGCCAGCAGCTTAGTGTCTAGCACAGATACGCAGTATTTT
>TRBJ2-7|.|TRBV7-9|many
CASSRTGDEQYF
TGTGCCAGCAGCCGCACCGGGGACGAGCAGTACTTC
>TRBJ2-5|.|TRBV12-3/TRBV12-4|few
CASLWQAGETQYF
TGTGCCAGCCTCTGGCAGGCGGGAGAGACCCAGTACTTC
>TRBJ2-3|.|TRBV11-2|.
CASSWGGGSDSTDTQYF
TGTGCCAGCAGCTGGGGGGGCGGGAGTGACAGCACAGATACGCAGTATTTT
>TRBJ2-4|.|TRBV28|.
CASSPGRYIQYF
TGTGCCAGCAGCCCAGGGAGATACATTCAGTACTTC
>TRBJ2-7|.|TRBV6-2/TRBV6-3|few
CASTTSTDSYEQYF
TGTGCCAGCACCACGTCGACAGACTCCTACGAGCAGTACTTC
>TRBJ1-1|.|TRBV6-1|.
CASSEVEGVTEAFF
TGTGCCAGCAGTGAAGTGGAAGGGGTCACTGAAGCTTTCTTT
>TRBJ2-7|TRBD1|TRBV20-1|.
CSAREGDRDHEQYF
TGCAGTGCTAGAGAAGGGGACAGGGACCACGAGCAGTACTTC